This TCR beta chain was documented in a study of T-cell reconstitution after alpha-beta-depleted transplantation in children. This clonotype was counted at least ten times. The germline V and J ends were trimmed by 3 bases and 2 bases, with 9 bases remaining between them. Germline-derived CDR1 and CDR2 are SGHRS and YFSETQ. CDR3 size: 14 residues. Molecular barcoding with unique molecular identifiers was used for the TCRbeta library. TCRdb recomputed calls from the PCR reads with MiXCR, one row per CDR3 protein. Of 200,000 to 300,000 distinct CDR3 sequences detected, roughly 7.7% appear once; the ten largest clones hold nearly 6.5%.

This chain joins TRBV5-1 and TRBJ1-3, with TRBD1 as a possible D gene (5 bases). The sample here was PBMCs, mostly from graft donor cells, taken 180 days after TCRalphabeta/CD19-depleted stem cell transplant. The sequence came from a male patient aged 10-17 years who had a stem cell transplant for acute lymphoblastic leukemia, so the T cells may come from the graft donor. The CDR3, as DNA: TGCGCCAGCAGCTCTGGGACCGCTGGAAACACCATATATTTT. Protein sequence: CASSSGTAGNTIYF.